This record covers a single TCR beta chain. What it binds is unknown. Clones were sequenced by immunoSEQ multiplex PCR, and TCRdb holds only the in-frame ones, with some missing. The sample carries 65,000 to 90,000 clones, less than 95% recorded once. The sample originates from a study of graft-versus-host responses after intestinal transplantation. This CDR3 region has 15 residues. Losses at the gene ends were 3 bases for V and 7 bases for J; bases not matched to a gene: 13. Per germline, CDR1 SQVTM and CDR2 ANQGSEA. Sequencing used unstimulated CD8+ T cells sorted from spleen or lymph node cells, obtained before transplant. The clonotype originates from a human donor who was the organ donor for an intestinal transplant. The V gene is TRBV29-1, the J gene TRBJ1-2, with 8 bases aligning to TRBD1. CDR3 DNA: TGCAGCGTTGAGGACAGGGAGCCCCTATCAGGTGGCTACACCTTC. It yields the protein CSVEDREPLSGGYTF.